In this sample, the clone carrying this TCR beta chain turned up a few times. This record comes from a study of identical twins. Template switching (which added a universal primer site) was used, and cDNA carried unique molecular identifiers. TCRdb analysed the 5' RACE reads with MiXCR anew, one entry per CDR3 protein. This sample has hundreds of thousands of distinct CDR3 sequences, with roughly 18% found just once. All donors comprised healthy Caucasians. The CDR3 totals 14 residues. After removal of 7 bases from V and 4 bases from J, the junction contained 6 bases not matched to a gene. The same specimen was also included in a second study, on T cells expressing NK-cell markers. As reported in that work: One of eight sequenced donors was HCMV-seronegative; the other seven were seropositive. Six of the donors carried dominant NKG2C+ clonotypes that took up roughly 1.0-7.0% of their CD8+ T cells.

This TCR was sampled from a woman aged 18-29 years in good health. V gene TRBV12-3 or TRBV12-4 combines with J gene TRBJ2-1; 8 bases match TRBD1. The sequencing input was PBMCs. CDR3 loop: CASNPTGAYNEQFF. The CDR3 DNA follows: TGTGCCAGCAATCCGACAGGGGCTTACAATGAGCAGTTCTTC.